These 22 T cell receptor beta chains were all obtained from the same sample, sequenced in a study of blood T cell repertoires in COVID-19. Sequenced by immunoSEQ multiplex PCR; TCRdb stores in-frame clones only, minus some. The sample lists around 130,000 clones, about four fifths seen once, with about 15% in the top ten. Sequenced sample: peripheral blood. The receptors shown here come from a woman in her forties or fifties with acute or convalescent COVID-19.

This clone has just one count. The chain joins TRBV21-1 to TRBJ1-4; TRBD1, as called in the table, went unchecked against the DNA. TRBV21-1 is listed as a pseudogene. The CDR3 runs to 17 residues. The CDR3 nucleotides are TGTGCCAGCAGGATGGACAGGGGAATAAAAACTAATGAAAAACTGTTTTTT. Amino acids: CASRMDRGIKTNEKLFF.

CDR3 bases: TGTGCCAGTAGTCAGGCAGGAACGAGTTACGAGCAGTACTTC. This translates into CASSQAGTSYEQYF. The chain has TRBV19 and TRBJ2-7; no definite D call. The germline CDR1 and CDR2 sequences are LNHDA and SQIVND (reference sequence). This CDR3 has 14 residues. Between the trimmed V and J ends, which lost 5 bases and 4 bases, there was a span of 15 bases. Full variable domain (outside the CDR3, taken from reference TRBV19 and TRBJ2-7): DGGITQSPKYLFRKEGQNVTLSCEQNLNHDAMYWYRQDPGQGLRLIYYSQIVNDFQKGDIAEGYSVSREKKESFPLTVTSAQKNPTAFYLCASSQAGTSYEQYFGPGTRLTVT.

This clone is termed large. The CDR3 nucleotides are TGTGCCACCAGTGGGCCTGATATCACCTATGGCTACACCTTC. It encodes CATSGPDITYGYTF. This rearrangement joins TRBV24-1 to TRBJ1-2; D gene ambiguous. Trimming pared 5 bases from V and 4 bases from J, leaving 13 bases between. Germline lookup yields CDR1 KGHDR and CDR2 SFDVKD. The CDR3 is 14 residues long.

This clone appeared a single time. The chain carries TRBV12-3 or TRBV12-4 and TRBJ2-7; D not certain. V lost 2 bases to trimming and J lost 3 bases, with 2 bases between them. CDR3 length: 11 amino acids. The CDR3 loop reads CASSLLYEQYF. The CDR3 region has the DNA TGTGCCAGCAGTTTACTCTACGAGCAGTACTTC.

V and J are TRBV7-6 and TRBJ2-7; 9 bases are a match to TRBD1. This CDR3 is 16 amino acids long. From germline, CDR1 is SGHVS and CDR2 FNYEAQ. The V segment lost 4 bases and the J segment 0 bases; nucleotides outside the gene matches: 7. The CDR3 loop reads CASSSGQGTTSYEQYF. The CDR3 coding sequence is TGTGCCAGCAGCTCGGGACAGGGAACTACCTCCTACGAGCAGTACTTC.

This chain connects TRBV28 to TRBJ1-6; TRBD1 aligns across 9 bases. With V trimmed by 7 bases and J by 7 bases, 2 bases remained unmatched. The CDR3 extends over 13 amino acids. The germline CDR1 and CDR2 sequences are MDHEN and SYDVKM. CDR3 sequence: CASTTGGNSPLHF. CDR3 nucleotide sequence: TGTGCCAGCACAACAGGGGGCAATTCACCCCTCCACTTT. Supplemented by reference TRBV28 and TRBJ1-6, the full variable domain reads DVKVTQSSRYLVKRTGEKVFLECVQDMDHENMFWYRQDPGLGLRLIYFSYDVKMKEKGDIPEGYSVSREKKERFSLILESASTNQTSMYLCASTTGGNSPLHFGNGTRLTVT.

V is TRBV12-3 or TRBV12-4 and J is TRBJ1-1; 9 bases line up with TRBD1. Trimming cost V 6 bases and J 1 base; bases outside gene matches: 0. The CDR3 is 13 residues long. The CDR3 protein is CASRGQGNTEAFF. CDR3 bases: TGTGCCAGCAGGGGACAGGGGAACACTGAAGCTTTCTTT.

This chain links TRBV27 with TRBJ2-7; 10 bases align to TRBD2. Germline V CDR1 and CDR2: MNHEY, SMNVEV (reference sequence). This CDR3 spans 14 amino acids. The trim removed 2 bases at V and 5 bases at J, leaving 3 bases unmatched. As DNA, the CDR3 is TGTGCCAGCAGTTTAAGCGGGGGGGCTCACGAGCAGTACTTC. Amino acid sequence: CASSLSGGAHEQYF.

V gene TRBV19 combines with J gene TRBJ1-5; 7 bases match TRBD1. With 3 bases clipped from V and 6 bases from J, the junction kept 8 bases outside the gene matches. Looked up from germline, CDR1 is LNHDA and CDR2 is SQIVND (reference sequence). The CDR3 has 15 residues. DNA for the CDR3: TGTGCCAGTAGTATGGAAGGGGGCGCGGGTCAGCCCCAGCATTTT. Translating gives CASSMEGGAGQPQHF.

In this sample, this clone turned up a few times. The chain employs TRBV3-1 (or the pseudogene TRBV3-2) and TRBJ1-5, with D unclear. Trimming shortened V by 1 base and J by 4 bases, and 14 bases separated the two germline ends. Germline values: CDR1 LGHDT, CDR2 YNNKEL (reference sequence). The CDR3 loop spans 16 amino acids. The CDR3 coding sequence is TGTGCCAGCAGCCAAGGGAGGAGGAGGGCTAATCAGCCCCAGCATTTT. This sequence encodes CASSQGRRRANQPQHF.

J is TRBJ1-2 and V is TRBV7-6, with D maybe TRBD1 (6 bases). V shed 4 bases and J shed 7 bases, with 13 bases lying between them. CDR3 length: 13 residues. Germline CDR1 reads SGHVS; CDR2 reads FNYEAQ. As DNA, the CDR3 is TGTGCCAGCAGCTCCCAGGGGAAGGGTGGCTACACCTTC. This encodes CASSSQGKGGYTF. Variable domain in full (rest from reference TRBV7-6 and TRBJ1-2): GAGVSQSPRYKVTKRGQDVALRCDPISGHVSLYWYRQALGQGPEFLTYFNYEAQQDKSGLPNDRFSAERPEGSISTLTIQRTEQRDSAMYRCASSSQGKGGYTFGSGTRLTVV.

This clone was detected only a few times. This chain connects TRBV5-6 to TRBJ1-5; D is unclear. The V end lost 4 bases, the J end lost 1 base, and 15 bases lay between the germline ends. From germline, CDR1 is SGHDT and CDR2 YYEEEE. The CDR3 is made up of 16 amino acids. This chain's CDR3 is CASSPARGLSNQPQHF. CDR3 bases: TGTGCCAGCAGCCCAGCGAGAGGGTTGAGCAATCAGCCCCAGCATTTT.

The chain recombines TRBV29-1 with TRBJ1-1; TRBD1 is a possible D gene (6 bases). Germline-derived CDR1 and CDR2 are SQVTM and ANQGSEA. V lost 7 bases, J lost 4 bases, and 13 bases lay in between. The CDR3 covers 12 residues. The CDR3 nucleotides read TGCAGCGCAGGGGAGGGGAGCACTGAAGCTTTCTTT. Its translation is CSAGEGSTEAFF. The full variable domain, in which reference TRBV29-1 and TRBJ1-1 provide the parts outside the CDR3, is SAVISQKPSRDICQRGTSLTIQCQVDSQVTMMFWYRQQPGQSLTLIATANQGSEATYESGFVIDKFPISRPNLTFSTLTVSNMSPEDSSIYLCSAGEGSTEAFFGQGTRLTVV.

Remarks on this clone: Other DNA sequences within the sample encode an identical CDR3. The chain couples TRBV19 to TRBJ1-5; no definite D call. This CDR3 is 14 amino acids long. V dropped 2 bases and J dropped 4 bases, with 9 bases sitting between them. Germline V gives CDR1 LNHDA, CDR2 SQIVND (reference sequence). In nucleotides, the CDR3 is TGTGCCAGTAGTATATTTCGAGGGAATCAGCCCCAGCATTTT. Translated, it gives CASSIFRGNQPQHF.

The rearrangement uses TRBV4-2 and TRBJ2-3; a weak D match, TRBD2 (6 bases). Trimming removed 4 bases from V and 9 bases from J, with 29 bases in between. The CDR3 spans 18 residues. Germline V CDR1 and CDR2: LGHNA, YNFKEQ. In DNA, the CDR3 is TGTGCCAGCAGCCCCGACCCGACCGGGACTCCCATAGCCAGAACGCAGTATTTT. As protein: CASSPDPTGTPIARTQYF.

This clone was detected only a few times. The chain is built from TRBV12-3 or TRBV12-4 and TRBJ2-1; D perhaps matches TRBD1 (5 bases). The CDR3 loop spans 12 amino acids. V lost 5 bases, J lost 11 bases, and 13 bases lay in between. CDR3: CASSPSRDKQFF. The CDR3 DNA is TGTGCCAGCAGTCCCTCCAGGGATAAGCAGTTCTTC.

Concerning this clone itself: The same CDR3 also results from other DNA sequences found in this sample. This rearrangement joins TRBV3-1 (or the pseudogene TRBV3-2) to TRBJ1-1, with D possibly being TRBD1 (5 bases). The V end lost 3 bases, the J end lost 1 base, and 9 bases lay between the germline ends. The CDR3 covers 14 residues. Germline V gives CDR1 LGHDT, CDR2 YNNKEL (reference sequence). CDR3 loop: CASSHWGENTEAFF. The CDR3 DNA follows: TGTGCCAGCAGCCACTGGGGGGAGAACACTGAAGCTTTCTTT.

In DNA form, the CDR3 reads TGTGCCAGCACCTTCGGGGGGTCTGAAGGCTACACCTTC. Translated: CASTFGGSEGYTF. The chain uses TRBV6-5 and TRBJ1-2, with D tentatively TRBD1 (5 bases). The V end lost 7 bases, the J end lost 8 bases, and 17 bases lay between the germline ends. This CDR3 spans 13 amino acids. The germline CDR1 and CDR2 sequences are MNHEY and SVGAGI.

Here the CDR3 reads CASSFGQKNNEKLFF. Here the CDR3 DNA reads TGCGCCAGCAGCTTCGGACAGAAAAATAATGAAAAACTGTTTTTT. The chain couples TRBV5-1 to TRBJ1-4; weak D call: TRBD1 (6 bases). Per germline, CDR1 SGHRS and CDR2 YFSETQ. This CDR3 is built from 15 residues. V was cut by 2 bases and J by 4 bases, with 12 bases left in between.

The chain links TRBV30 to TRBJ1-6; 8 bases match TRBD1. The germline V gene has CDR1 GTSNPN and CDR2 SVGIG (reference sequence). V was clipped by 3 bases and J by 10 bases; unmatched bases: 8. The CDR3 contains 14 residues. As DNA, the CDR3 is TGTGCCTGGAGGCCGGGACAGGTCACATCACCCCTCCACTTT. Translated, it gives CAWRPGQVTSPLHF. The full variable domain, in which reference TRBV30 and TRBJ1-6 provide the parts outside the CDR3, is SQTIHQWPATLVQPVGSPLSLECTVEGTSNPNLYWYRQAAGRGLQLLFYSVGIGQISSEVPQNLSASRPQDRQFILSSKKLLLSDSGFYLCAWRPGQVTSPLHFGNGTRLTVT.

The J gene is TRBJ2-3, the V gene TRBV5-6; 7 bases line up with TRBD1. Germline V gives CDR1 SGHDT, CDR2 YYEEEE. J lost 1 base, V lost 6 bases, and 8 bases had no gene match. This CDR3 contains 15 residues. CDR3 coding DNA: TGTGCCAGCAACGAACAGGGGCTGGGCACAGATACGCAGTATTTT. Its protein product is CASNEQGLGTDTQYF.

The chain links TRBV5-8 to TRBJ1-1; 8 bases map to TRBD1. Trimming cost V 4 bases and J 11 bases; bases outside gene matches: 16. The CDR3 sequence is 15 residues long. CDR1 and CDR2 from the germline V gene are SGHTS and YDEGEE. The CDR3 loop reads CASSLRQGPTSLAFF. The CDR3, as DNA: TGTGCCAGCAGCCTAAGACAGGGGCCGACATCCCTGGCTTTCTTT.